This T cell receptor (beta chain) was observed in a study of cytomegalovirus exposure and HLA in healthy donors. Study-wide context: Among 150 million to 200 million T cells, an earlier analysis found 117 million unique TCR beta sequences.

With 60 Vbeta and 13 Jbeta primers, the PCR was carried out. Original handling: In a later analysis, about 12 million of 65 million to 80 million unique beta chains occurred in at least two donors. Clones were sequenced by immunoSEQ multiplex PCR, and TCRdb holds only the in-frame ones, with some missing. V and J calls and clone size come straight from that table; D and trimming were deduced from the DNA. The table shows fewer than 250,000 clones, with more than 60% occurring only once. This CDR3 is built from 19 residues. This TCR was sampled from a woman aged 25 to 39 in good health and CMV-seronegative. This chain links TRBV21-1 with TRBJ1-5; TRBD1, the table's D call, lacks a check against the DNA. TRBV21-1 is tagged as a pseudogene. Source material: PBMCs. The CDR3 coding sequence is TGTGCCAGCAGCAATAGCACAGGGGGCTGGGTTTATAGCAATCAGCCCCAGCATTTT. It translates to CASSNSTGGWVYSNQPQHF.